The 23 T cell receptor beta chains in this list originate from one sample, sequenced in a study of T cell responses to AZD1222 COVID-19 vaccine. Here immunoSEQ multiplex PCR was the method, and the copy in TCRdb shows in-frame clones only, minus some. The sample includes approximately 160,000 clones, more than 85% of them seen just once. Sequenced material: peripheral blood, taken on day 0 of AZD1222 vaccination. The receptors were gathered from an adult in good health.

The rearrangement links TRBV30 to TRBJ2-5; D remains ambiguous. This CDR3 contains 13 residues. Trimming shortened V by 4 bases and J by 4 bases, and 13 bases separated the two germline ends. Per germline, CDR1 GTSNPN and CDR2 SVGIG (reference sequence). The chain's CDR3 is CAWNEMDGETQYF. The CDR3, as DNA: TGTGCCTGGAATGAAATGGACGGAGAGACCCAGTACTTC.

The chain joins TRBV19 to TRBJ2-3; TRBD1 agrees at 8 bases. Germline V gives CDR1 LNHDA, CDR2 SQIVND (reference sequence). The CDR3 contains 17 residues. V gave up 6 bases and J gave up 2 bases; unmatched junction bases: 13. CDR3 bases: TGTGCCAGTAGACACAAGTTCTGGGACAGGTACACAGATACGCAGTATTTT. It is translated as CASRHKFWDRYTDTQYF.

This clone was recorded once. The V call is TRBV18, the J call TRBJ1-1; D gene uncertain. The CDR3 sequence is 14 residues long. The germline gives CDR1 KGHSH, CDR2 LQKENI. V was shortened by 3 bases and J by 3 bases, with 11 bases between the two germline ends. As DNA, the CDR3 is TGTGCCAGCTCACCCTCAAATAGGGACACTGAAGCTTTCTTT. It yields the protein CASSPSNRDTEAFF.

The CDR3 DNA reads as TGTGCCAGCCGATTGACAGCTTCTGGAAACACCATATATTTT. This gives the protein CASRLTASGNTIYF. V and J are TRBV3-1 (or the pseudogene TRBV3-2) and TRBJ1-3, with D possibly TRBD1 on 5 matching bases. Trimming shortened V by 8 bases and J by 1 base, and 12 bases separated the two germline ends. The CDR3 covers 14 residues. The germline gives CDR1 LGHDT, CDR2 YNNKEL (reference sequence).

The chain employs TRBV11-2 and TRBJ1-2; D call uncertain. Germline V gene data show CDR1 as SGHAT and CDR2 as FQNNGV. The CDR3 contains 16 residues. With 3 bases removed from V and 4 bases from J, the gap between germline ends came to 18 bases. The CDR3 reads CASSFPRELESYGYTF. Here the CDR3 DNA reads TGTGCCAGCAGCTTCCCCCGGGAGTTGGAAAGCTATGGCTACACCTTC. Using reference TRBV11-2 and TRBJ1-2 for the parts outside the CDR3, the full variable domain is EAGVAQSPRYKIIEKRQSVAFWCNPISGHATLYWYQQILGQGPKLLIQFQNNGVVDDSQLPKDRFSAERLKGVDSTLKIQPAKLEDSAVYLCASSFPRELESYGYTFGSGTRLTVV.

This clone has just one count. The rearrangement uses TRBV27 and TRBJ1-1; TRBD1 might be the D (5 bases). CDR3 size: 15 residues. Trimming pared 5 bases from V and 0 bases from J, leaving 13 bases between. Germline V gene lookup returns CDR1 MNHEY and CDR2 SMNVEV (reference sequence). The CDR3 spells CASSQQGSMNTEAFF. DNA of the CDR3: TGTGCCAGCAGTCAGCAGGGTTCTATGAACACTGAAGCTTTCTTT.

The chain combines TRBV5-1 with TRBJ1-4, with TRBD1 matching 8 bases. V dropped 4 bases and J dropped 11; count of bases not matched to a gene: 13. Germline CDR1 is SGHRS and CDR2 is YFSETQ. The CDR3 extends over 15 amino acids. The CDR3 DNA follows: TGCGCCAGCAGCCGGACAGGGTCGATTGGCGACAAACTGTTTTTT. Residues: CASSRTGSIGDKLFF.

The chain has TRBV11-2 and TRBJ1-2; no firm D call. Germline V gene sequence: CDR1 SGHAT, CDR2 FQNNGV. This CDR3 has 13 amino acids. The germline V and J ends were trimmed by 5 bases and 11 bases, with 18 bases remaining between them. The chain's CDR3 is CASSRDMGGEYTF. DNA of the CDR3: TGTGCCAGCAGCCGAGATATGGGCGGGGAATACACCTTC.

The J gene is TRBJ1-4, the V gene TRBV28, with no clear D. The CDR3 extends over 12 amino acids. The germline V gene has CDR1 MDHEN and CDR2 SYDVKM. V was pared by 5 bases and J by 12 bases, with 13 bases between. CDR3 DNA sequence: TGTGCCAGCAGTCCCGGGCCCAGAGAACTGTTTTTT. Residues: CASSPGPRELFF.

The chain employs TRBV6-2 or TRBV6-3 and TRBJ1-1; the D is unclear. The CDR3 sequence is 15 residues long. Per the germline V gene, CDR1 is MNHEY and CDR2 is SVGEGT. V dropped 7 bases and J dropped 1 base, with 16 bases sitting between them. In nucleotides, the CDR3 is TGTGCCAGCAACCCTACGGTTGCGCCGAACACTGAAGCTTTCTTT. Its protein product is CASNPTVAPNTEAFF.

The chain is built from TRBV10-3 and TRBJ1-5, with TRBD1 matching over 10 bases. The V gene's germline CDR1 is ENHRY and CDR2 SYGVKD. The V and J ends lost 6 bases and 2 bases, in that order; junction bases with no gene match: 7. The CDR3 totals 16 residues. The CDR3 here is CAISQTGGGGNQPQHF. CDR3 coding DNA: TGTGCCATCAGCCAGACAGGGGGCGGAGGCAATCAGCCCCAGCATTTT.

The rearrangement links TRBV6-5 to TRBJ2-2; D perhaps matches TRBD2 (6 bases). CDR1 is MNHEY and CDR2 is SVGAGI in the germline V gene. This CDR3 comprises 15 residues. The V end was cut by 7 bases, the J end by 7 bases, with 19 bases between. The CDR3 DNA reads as TGTGCCAGCACCCGAAGGAGGGTGGAGGACGGGGAGCTGTTTTTT. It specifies CASTRRRVEDGELFF.

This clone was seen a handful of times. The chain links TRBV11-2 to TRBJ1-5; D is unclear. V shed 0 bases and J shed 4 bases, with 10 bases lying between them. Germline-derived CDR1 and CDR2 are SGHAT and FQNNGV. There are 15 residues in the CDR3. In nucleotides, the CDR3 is TGTGCCAGCAGCTTAGAGGGTTCCGTTAATCAGCCCCAGCATTTT. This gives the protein CASSLEGSVNQPQHF.

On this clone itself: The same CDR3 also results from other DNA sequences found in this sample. The CDR3 loop reads CASSRGSQPQHF. The CDR3 DNA follows: TGTGCCAGCAGTCGAGGGTCTCAGCCCCAGCATTTT. The chain has TRBV12-3 or TRBV12-4 and TRBJ1-5; D unclear. V shed 5 bases and J shed 6 bases, with 8 bases lying between them. CDR3 size: 12 residues.

CDR3 sequence (DNA): TGTGCCAGCAGCTTCCTAGCGGGGACTTACAATGAGCAGTTCTTC. This codes for CASSFLAGTYNEQFF. This chain connects TRBV5-8 to TRBJ2-1; 9 bases match TRBD2. CDR1 and CDR2 (germline): SGHTS, YDEGEE. The J segment lost 4 bases and the V segment lost 2 bases, leaving 4 bases of the junction unmatched. The CDR3 contains 15 residues.

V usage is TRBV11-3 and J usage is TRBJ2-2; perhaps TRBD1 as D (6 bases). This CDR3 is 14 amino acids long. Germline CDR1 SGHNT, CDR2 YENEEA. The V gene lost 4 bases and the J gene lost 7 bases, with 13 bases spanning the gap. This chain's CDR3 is CASSSQGPVGELFF. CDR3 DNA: TGTGCCAGCAGCTCACAGGGTCCAGTCGGGGAGCTGTTTTTT.

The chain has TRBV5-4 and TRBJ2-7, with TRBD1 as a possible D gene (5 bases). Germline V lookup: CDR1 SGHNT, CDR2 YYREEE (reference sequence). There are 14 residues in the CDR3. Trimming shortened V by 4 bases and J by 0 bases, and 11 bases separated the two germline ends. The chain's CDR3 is CASSPDSDSYEQYF. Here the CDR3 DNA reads TGTGCCAGCAGCCCCGACAGTGACTCCTACGAGCAGTACTTC.

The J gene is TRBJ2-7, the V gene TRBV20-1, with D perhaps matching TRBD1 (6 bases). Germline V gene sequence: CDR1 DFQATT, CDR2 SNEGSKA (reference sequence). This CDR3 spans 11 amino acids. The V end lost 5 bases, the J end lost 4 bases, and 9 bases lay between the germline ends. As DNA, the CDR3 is TGCAGTGCTCTAGGACAGTACGAGCAGTACTTC. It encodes CSALGQYEQYF.

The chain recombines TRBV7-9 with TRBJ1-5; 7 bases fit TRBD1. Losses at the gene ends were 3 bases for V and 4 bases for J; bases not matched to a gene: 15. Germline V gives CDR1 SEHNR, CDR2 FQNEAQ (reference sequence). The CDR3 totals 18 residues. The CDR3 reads CASSFAIQGNNLNQPQHF. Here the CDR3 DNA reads TGTGCCAGCAGCTTCGCAATACAGGGGAATAACCTTAATCAGCCCCAGCATTTT.

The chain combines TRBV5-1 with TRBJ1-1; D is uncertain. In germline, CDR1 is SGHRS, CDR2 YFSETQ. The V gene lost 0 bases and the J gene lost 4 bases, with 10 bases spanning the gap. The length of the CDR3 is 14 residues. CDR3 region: CASSLVSESTEAFF. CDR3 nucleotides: TGCGCCAGCAGCTTGGTATCCGAATCCACTGAAGCTTTCTTT. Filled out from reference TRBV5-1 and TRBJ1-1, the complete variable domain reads KAGVTQTPRYLIKTRGQQVTLSCSPISGHRSVSWYQQTPGQGLQFLFEYFSETQRNKGNFPGRFSGRQFSNSRSEMNVSTLELGDSALYLCASSLVSESTEAFFGQGTRLTVV.

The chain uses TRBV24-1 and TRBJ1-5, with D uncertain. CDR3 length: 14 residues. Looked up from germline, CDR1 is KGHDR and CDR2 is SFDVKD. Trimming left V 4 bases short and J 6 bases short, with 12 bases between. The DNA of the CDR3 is TGTGCCACCAGTGACGGTCTAGGCGGTCAGCCCCAGCATTTT. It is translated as CATSDGLGGQPQHF.

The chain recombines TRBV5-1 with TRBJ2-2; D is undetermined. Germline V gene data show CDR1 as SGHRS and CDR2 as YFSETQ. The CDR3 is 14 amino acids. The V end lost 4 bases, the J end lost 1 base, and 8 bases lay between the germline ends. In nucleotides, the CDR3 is TGCGCCAGCAGCGTAAGTCTGAACACCGGGGAGCTGTTTTTT. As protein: CASSVSLNTGELFF.

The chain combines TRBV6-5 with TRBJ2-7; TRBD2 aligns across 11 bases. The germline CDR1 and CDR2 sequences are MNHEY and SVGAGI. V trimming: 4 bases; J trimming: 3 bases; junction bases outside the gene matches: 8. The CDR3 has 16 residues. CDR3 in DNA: TGTGCCAGCAGTTCGCCTAGCGGGGGGACCCACTACGAGCAGTACTTC. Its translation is CASSSPSGGTHYEQYF.